The following is a TCR beta chain sequence with its context. A modified ARM-PCR protocol with three rounds of nested PCR amplified TCRbeta. One entry per CDR3 protein results from TCRdb running MiXCR on the multiplex PCR reads. The sample lists over 85,000 distinct CDR3 sequences; approximately 80% were seen once. This record belongs to a study of tumor and adjacent non-tumor tissue in lung cancer. No cell sorting was done before RNA was extracted from the tissue. V was trimmed by 5 bases and J by 10 bases, leaving 12 bases between them. The germline V gene has CDR1 MNHEY and CDR2 SVGEGT. The CDR3 is made up of 12 amino acids.

J is TRBJ1-5 and V is TRBV6-2 or TRBV6-3; D is unresolved. The sequencing input was lung tumor tissue. This receptor was identified in a man between 65 and 85 years old with non-small cell lung cancer. CDR3 amino acids: CASSHLGQPQHF. The CDR3 region has the DNA TGTGCCAGCAGTCATCTGGGTCAACCCCAGCATTTT.